This T cell receptor (beta chain) derives from a study of Graves' ophthalmopathy and Graves' hyperthyroidism. As the template, RNA transcripts were used to amplify TCR beta CDR3 regions. The authors performed first-round RT-PCR with HTBI primers and then a second-round multiplex PCR. TCRdb recomputed calls from the multiplex PCR reads with MiXCR, one row per CDR3 protein. The sample holds about 480,000 distinct CDR3 sequences, approximately 15% seen once. This clonotype has at least ten counts. Looked up from germline, CDR1 is SGHTA and CDR2 is FQGNSA. The length of the CDR3 is 16 residues. V was pared by 4 bases and J by 7 bases, with 7 bases of the junction left unmatched.

The sample comprised blood. The genes are TRBV7-2 and TRBJ2-5, with TRBD2 identical over 15 bases. The sequence came from a woman aged 25 to 45 with Graves' ophthalmopathy. The CDR3 sequence: CASSSGLAGGRGTQYF. In DNA, the CDR3 is TGTGCCAGCAGCTCTGGACTAGCGGGAGGGCGGGGGACCCAGTACTTC.